This T cell receptor beta chain emerged from a study of blood T cell repertoires in COVID-19. Study context: Nucleic acid was either cDNA or gDNA, and it came from T cells, B-cell-depleted T cells, or PBMCs.

From germline, CDR1 is SGHKS and CDR2 YYEKEE (reference sequence). The germline V and J ends were trimmed by 0 bases and 4 bases, with 9 bases remaining between them. The CDR3 is 14 residues long. In the original analysis: Estimation of nucleated cell counts was performed using reference gene primer amplification. Data came from immunoSEQ multiplex PCR; TCRdb stores just in-frame clones and leaves some out. D and trimming come from the DNA, and the V and J calls and clone size come from that table. The table records about 220,000 clones, 84% of them present only once. This TCR was recovered from a woman between 25 and 40 years old who had recovered from COVID-19. This chain links TRBV5-5 with TRBJ2-3; a weak D match, TRBD2 (5 bases). The source material was peripheral blood. In nucleotides, the CDR3 is TGTGCCAGCAGCTTGGGAGGAGGCGCAGATACGCAGTATTTT. Translated, it gives CASSLGGGADTQYF.